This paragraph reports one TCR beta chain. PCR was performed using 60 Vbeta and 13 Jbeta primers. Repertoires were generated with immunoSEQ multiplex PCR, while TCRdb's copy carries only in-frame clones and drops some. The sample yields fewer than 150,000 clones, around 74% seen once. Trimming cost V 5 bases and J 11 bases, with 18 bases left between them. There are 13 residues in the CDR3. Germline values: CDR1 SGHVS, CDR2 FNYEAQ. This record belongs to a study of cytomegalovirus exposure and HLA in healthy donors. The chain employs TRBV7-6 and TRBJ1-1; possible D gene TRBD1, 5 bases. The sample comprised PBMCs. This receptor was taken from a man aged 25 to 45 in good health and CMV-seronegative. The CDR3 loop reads CASSPGGEVQAFF. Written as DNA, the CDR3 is TGTGCCAGCAGCCCGGGGGGTGAGGTTCAGGCTTTCTTT.